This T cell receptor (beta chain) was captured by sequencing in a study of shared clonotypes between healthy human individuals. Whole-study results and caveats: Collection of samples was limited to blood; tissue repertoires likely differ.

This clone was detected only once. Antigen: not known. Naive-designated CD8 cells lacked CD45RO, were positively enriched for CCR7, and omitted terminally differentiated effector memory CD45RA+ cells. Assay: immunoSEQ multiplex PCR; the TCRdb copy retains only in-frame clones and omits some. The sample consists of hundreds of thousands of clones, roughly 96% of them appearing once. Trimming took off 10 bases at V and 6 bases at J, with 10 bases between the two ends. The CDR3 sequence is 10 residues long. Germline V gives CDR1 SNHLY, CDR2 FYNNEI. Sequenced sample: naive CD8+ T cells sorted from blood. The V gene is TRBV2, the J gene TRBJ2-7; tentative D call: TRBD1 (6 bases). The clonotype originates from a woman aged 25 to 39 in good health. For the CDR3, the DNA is TGTGCCATGAGGGGGTCCGAGCAGTACTTC. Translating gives CAMRGSEQYF.